The T cell receptor beta chain under discussion was sequenced for a study of beta chain features in type 1 diabetes. Study-level background: Sorted cells examined across all samples numbered 107,917,701.

Using CD45RO/CCR7/CD25/CD127/CD95/CD27, CD4+ naive, central memory, regulatory and stem cell-like memory cells were sorted. Every isolated RNA sample was fully reverse transcribed, so sequencing captured expressed TCRB transcripts. Method: immunoSEQ multiplex PCR; TCRdb's copy keeps in-frame clones and lacks some. The sample has about 140,000 clones, 6.9% seen once. The CDR3 spans 14 residues. J gave up 4 bases and V 8 bases, and 9 bases lay outside the gene matches. Germline lookup yields CDR1 LNHDA and CDR2 SQIVND (reference sequence). This receptor was identified in a young woman in good health. The sample consisted of central memory CD4+ T cells from blood. The chain uses TRBV19 and TRBJ2-3; 7 bases line up with TRBD1. The CDR3 sequence is CASSYRGWPDTQYF. The CDR3 nucleotides are TGTGCCAGTTCCTACAGGGGTTGGCCAGATACGCAGTATTTT.